This is a list of T cell receptor beta chains from one sample in a study of cytomegalovirus exposure and HLA in healthy donors. This table comes from immunoSEQ multiplex PCR, and its TCRdb copy is limited to in-frame clones, with some not included. The table records about 120,000 clones, 81% of them present only once. The sequencing sample was made of PBMCs. These receptors came from a man aged 40-50 years in good health and CMV-seronegative. Both conserved end residues are part of each CDR3. D genes are given only for firm matches. Expanded clones get a size class; other rows say once, few or many, or leave the size out.

D gene,J gene,V gene,clone size,CDR3 DNA,CDR3 protein
TRBD1,TRBJ2-7,TRBV2,once,TGTGCCAGCAGGGGACAGGTTGGGGCCTCCTACGAGCAGTACTTC,CASRGQVGASYEQYF
TRBD1,TRBJ2-6,TRBV5-6,NA,TGTGCCAGCAGCCCTGAGGGGGCCTCTGGGGCCAACGTCCTGACTTTC,CASSPEGASGANVLTF
NA,TRBJ1-2,TRBV6-6,NA,TGTGCCAGCACCCACAATGACAATTATGGCTACACCTTC,CASTHNDNYGYTF
NA,TRBJ2-5,TRBV5-6,few,TGTGCCAGCAGCTTGGATGGGGGCGGGGAGACCCAGTACTTC,CASSLDGGGETQYF
TRBD2,TRBJ2-5,TRBV9,once,TGTGCCAGCAGCGTAGAGGGGACTACAACCGAGACCCAGTACTTC,CASSVEGTTTETQYF
NA,TRBJ1-1,TRBV29-1,NA,TGCAGTACCGAGGCGTACAGGGTGAACACTGAAGCTTTCTTT,CSTEAYRVNTEAFF
TRBD2,TRBJ2-1,TRBV5-1,NA,TGCGCCAGCAGCTTGATAGGACTAGCGGGTGACAATGAGCAGTTCTTC,CASSLIGLAGDNEQFF
TRBD1,TRBJ2-5,TRBV7-8,NA,TGTGCCAGCAGCCAGACAGGGGACCAAGAGACCCAGTACTTC,CASSQTGDQETQYF
TRBD1,TRBJ1-1,TRBV10-3,NA,TGTGCCATCAGTGAGGGGGGACAGAGGAACACTGAAGCTTTCTTT,CAISEGGQRNTEAFF
NA,TRBJ1-2,TRBV27,NA,TGTGCCAGCCGCCTTACAGGGAACCATGGCTACACCTTC,CASRLTGNHGYTF
NA,TRBJ1-2,TRBV7-2,once,TGTGCCAGCACCCAGAGGCTTGGGGCCGCTAACTATGGCTACACCTTC,CASTQRLGAANYGYTF
TRBD2,TRBJ2-1,TRBV7-8,once,TGTGCCGTCGGGGGGATCAACCCCTACAATGAGCAGTTCTTC,CAVGGINPYNEQFF
NA,TRBJ1-5,TRBV2,NA,TGTGCCAGCAGACAGGGTGGCCAGCCCCAGCATTTT,CASRQGGQPQHF
NA,TRBJ1-2,TRBV4-3,NA,TGCGCCAGCAGCCAAGAAGTTGGGGGGGCGGGCTATGGCTACACCTTC,CASSQEVGGAGYGYTF
NA,TRBJ2-4,TRBV27,NA,TGTGCCAGCAGTTTAACTCCTGGACAGAACATTCAGTACTTC,CASSLTPGQNIQYF
TRBD1,TRBJ1-6,TRBV27,NA,TGTGCCAGCAGTGTCGAGCGGGGGACAGGGGTCAGCTCCTATAATTCACCCCTCCACTTT,CASSVERGTGVSSYNSPLHF
TRBD1,TRBJ2-5,TRBV29-1,NA,TGCAGCGTTGACAGGGGGCTTTTGGAGACCCAGTACTTC,CSVDRGLLETQYF
TRBD1,TRBJ1-2,TRBV5-4,NA,TGTGCCAGCAGCTCGCAGGGGGCTAACTATGGCTACACCTTC,CASSSQGANYGYTF
TRBD1,TRBJ2-7,TRBV7-2,NA,TGTGCCAGCGGTAGGACAGGGGTGCTCGAGCAGTACTTC,CASGRTGVLEQYF
NA,TRBJ2-7,TRBV19,NA,TGTGCCAGTAGTATTAGCCCCCAGAACGAGCAGTACTTC,CASSISPQNEQYF
NA,TRBJ1-6,TRBV19,NA,TGTGCCAGTAGTATAGTCGGTTCACCCCTCCACTTT,CASSIVGSPLHF
NA,TRBJ1-5,TRBV7-2,NA,TGTGCCAGCAGCTTAACTTACGGGAAGGGTACCTTT,CASSLTYGKGTF
NA,TRBJ1-5,TRBV11-2,NA,TGTGCCAGCAGCCTGGGAGGGTTTGCGAATCAGCCCCAGCATTTT,CASSLGGFANQPQHF
TRBD2,TRBJ2-2,TRBV7-9,once,TGTGCCAGCAGCTCCCGGCCGACTAGCGGGAATGATGTCGGGGAGCTGTTTTTT,CASSSRPTSGNDVGELFF
NA,TRBJ2-3,TRBV18,once,TGTGCCTGTTCAGGGACAGATACGCAGTATTTT,CACSGTDTQYF
NA,TRBJ1-6,TRBV2,NA,TGTGCCAGCAGTGACAGCTCCTATAATTCACCCCTCCACTTT,CASSDSSYNSPLHF
NA,TRBJ2-2,TRBV7-9,NA,TGTGCCAGCGGCCTACAGAAACCCACCGGGGAGCTGTTTTTT,CASGLQKPTGELFF
NA,TRBJ2-2,TRBV5-4,NA,TGTGCCAGCAGCTTGCCAGGGTCGTTTACCGGGGAGCTGTTTTTT,CASSLPGSFTGELFF
TRBD1,TRBJ1-1,TRBV30,NA,TGTGCCTGGAGTCAAGACAGGGGCCCTTTACACACTGAAGCTTTCTTT,CAWSQDRGPLHTEAFF
NA,TRBJ2-7,TRBV6-1,NA,TGTGCCAGCAGTGCTATTGGGAGCGAGCAGTACTTC,CASSAIGSEQYF
TRBD1,TRBJ1-5,TRBV14,NA,TGTGCCAGCAGCGCGACAGGGGCCTATCAGCCCCAGCATTTT,CASSATGAYQPQHF
NA,TRBJ2-7,TRBV11-2,NA,TGTGCCAGCAGCTTAATGGACAGCTACTACGAGCAGTACTTC,CASSLMDSYYEQYF
NA,TRBJ1-2,TRBV20-1,NA,TGCAGTGCCAGGATCAATGGCTACACCTTC,CSARINGYTF
NA,TRBJ1-2,TRBV19,few,TGTGCCAGTAAGCATAGGCAGCCCCTAGATGGCTACACCTTC,CASKHRQPLDGYTF
NA,TRBJ2-7,TRBV28,NA,TGTGCCAGCGTCTCTAGCGAGTCCTACGAGCAGTACTTC,CASVSSESYEQYF
NA,TRBJ2-1,TRBV5-4,NA,TGTGCCAGCAGCCAACTATCCTCTATGCGGGGGACACACTACAATGAGCAGTTCTTC,CASSQLSSMRGTHYNEQFF
NA,TRBJ2-7,TRBV5-1,once,TGCGCCAGCAGGTCGGGCTACGAGCAGTACTTC,CASRSGYEQYF
NA,TRBJ1-5,TRBV7-9,NA,TGTGCCAGCAGCGGGGGGGGCCTTAATCAGCCCCAGCATTTT,CASSGGGLNQPQHF
NA,TRBJ1-3,TRBV6-5,NA,TGTGCCAGCAGTTACCAACCCGGGACTGGAAACACCATATATTTT,CASSYQPGTGNTIYF
NA,TRBJ1-4,TRBV18,NA,TGTGCCAGCTCACCACCGCAGGGAATGGGTGAAAAACTGTTTTTT,CASSPPQGMGEKLFF
TRBD1,TRBJ1-5,TRBV28,NA,TGTGCCAGCAGTCCCGGGGACAGGCAGTATCAGCCCCAGCATTTT,CASSPGDRQYQPQHF
NA,TRBJ2-1,TRBV20-1,NA,TGCAGTGCACGGGAGTGGGATGAGCAGTTCTTC,CSAREWDEQFF
TRBD1,TRBJ2-3,TRBV7-9,NA,TGTGCCAGCAGCCTAACAGGGGGCACAGATACGCAGTATTTT,CASSLTGGTDTQYF
NA,TRBJ1-1,TRBV11-2,few,TGTGCCAGCAGCTTAGCTTTTCGGACATCGGGAGCTTTCTTT,CASSLAFRTSGAFF
NA,TRBJ2-5,TRBV4-3,NA,TGCGCCAGCAGCCAAATAGTCGCGGAGACCCAGTACTTC,CASSQIVAETQYF